The clone carrying this T cell receptor beta chain was observed many times. The PCR had 60 Vbeta and 13 Jbeta primers. Using immunoSEQ multiplex PCR, the repertoire was profiled, and TCRdb retains in-frame clones only, with some absent. There are 150,000 to 200,000 clones in the sample; around 81% occur only once, and roughly 2% lies in the top ten. This CDR3 is built from 15 residues. The germline gives CDR1 WSHSY, CDR2 SAAADI. V was pared by 10 bases and J by 3 bases, with 7 bases of the junction left unmatched. This record belongs to a study of cytomegalovirus exposure and HLA in healthy donors. The rearrangement joins TRBV10-2 to TRBJ2-3, with 13 bases that match TRBD2. The TCR originated in a woman in her twenties or thirties in good health and CMV-seronegative. Sequenced material: PBMCs. In nucleotides, the CDR3 is TGCGCCACCACTGAGGGACTAGCGGGGACAGATACGCAGTATTTT. Amino acid sequence: CATTEGLAGTDTQYF.